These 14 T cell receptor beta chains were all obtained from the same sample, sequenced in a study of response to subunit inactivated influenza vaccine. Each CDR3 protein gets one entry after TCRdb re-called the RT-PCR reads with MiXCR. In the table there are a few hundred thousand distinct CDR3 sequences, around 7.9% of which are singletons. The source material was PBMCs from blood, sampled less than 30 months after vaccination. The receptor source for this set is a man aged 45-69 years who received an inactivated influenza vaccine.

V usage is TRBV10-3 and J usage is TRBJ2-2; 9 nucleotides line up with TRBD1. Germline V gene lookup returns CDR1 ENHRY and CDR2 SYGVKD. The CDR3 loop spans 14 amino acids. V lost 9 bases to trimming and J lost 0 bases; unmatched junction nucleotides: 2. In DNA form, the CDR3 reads TGTGCCATTAGGACAGGGGCGAACACCGGGGAGCTGTTTTTT. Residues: CAIRTGANTGELFF.

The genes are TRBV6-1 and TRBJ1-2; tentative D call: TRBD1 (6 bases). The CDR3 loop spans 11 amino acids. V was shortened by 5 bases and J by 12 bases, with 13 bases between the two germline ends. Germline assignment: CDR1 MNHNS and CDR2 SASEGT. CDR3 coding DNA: TGTGCCAGCAGTCTTAACAGGGTTCACACCTTC. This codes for CASSLNRVHTF.

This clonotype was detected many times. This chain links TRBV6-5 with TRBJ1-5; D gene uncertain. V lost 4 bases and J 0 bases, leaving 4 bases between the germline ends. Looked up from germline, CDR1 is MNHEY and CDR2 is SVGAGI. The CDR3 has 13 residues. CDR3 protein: CASSSVSNQPQHF. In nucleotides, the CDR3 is TGTGCCAGCAGTTCCGTTAGCAATCAGCCCCAGCATTTT.

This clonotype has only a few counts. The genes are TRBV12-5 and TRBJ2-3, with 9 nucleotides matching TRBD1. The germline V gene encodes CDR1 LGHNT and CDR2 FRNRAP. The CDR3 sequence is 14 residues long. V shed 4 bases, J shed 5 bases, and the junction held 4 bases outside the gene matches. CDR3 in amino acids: CASGSGTGKDTQYF. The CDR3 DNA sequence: TGTGCTAGTGGTTCCGGGACAGGGAAAGATACGCAGTATTTT.

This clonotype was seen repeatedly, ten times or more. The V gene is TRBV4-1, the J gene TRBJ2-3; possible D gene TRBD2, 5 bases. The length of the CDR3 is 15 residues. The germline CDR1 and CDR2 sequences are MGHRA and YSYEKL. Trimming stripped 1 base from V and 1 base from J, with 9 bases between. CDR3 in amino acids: CASSQVTLGTDTQYF. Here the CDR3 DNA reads TGCGCCAGCAGCCAAGTCACACTAGGCACAGATACGCAGTATTTT.

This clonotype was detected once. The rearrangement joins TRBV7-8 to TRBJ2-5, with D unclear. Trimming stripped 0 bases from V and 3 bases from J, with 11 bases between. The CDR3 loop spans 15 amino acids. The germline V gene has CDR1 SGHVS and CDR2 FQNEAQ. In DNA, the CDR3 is TGTGCCAGCAGCTTAGCGCTATACCCAAAAGAGACCCAGTACTTC. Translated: CASSLALYPKETQYF.

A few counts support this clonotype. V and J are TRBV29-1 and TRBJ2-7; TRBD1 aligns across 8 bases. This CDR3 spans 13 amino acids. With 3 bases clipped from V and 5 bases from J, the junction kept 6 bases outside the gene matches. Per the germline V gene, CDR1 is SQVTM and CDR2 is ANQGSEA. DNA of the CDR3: TGCAGCGTTGAGTGGGGACAGGCCCACGAGCAGTACTTC. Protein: CSVEWGQAHEQYF.

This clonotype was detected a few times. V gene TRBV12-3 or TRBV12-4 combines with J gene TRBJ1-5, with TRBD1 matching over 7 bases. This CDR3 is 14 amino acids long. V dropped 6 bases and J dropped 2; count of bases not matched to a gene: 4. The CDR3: CASSTTGGNQPQHF. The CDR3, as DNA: TGTGCCAGCAGCACAACAGGGGGCAATCAGCCCCAGCATTTT.

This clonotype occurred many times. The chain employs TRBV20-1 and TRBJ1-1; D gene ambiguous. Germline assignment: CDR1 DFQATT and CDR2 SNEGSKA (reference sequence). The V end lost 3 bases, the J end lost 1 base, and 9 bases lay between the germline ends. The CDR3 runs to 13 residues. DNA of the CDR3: TGCAGTGCTAGGCGGGGAGCGAACACTGAAGCTTTCTTT. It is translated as CSARRGANTEAFF.

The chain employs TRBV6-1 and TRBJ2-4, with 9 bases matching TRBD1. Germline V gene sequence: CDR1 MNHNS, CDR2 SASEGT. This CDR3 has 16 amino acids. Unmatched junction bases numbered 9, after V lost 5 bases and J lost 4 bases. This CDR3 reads CASSPEVGTGKNIQYF. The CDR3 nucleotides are TGTGCCAGCAGTCCTGAGGTGGGGACAGGGAAAAACATTCAGTACTTC.

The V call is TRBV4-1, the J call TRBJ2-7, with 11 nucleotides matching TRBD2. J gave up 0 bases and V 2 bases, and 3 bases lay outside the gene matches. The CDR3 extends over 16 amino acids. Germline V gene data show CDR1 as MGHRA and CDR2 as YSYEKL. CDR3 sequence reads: CASSQSTSGISYEQYF. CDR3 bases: TGCGCCAGCAGCCAATCGACTAGCGGGATCTCCTACGAGCAGTACTTC.

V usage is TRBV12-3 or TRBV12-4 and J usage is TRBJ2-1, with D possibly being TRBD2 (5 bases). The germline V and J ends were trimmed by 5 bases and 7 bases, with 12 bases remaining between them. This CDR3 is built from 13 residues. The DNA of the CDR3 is TGTGCCAGCAGTACCCGGAGAGGGAATGAGCAGTTCTTC. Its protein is CASSTRRGNEQFF.

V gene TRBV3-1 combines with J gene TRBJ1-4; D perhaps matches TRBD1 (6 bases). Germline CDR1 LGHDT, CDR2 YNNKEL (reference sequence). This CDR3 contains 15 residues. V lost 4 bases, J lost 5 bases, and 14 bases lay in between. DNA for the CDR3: TGTGCCAGCAGCCCGCACAGGGAGAGGAATGAAAAACTGTTTTTT. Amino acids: CASSPHRERNEKLFF. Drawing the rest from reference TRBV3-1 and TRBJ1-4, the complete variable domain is DTAVSQTPKYLVTQMGNDKSIKCEQNLGHDTMYWYKQDSKKFLKIMFSYNNKELIINETVPNRFSPKSPDKAHLNLHINSLELGDSAVYFCASSPHRERNEKLFFGSGTQLSVL.

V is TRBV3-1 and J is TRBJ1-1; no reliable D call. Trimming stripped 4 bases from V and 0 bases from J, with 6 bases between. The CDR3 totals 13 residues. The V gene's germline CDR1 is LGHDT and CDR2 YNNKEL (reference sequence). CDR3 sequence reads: CASSRAVNTEAFF. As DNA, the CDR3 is TGTGCCAGCAGCCGAGCCGTGAACACTGAAGCTTTCTTT.